This entry concerns a single T cell receptor (beta chain). In TCRdb, the RACE reads were re-called with MiXCR into one record per CDR3 protein. The table shows about 80,000 distinct CDR3 sequences, with about 15% occurring only once. Time point here: pre-sensitization, week 0. The treatment: therapeutic diphenylcyclopropenone sensitization with weekly scalp DPC. These data belong to a study of human T cells and chemical hapten exposure. The CDR3 totals 14 residues. The germline V gene has CDR1 DFQATT and CDR2 SNEGSKA (reference sequence). Here the sequenced sample was whole blood, taken in connection with sensitization to the hapten diphenylcyclopropenone (DPC). The gene calls are TRBV20-1 and TRBJ1-5; maybe TRBD1 (5 bases). This clonotype originated in a woman between 45 and 65 years old with alopecia areata. Some clones in this sample may be carry-over from other donors' samples. The CDR3 DNA reads as TGCAGCGCACCCTACGGGCCGGGGGATCAGCCCCAGCATTTT. Amino acids: CSAPYGPGDQPQHF.